Following are 23 T cell receptor beta chains from one sample sequenced in a study of T cells in Graves' hyperthyroidism and ophthalmopathy. RNA transcripts served as the template for amplifying TCR beta CDR3 regions. Researchers ran a first-round RT-PCR on the TCR CDR3 using the HTBI primer set. TCRdb re-called the multiplex PCR reads through MiXCR, storing one row per CDR3 protein. Seen here are roughly 500,000 distinct CDR3 sequences, around 42% observed once, and the top ten hold under 20%. The material sequenced was peripheral blood or thyroid tissue (not recorded which). The receptors stem from an adult woman with Graves' disease, either hyperthyroidism or ophthalmopathy (not recorded which).

The table lists this clonotype with many counts. The rearrangement links TRBV2 to TRBJ2-7; 7 nucleotides match TRBD2. The junction had 8 bases not matched to a gene; V was cut back by 4 bases and J by 5 bases. Germline CDR1 and CDR2: SNHLY and FYNNEI. This CDR3 is 14 amino acids long. The CDR3 loop is CASSVLAGEDEQYF. DNA of the CDR3: TGTGCCAGCAGTGTTTTAGCGGGTGAAGACGAGCAGTACTTC.

In this sample, this clonotype turned up many times. The chain has TRBV7-9 and TRBJ1-1; D gene ambiguous. V lost 1 base and J 6 bases, leaving 6 bases between the germline ends. This CDR3 contains 12 residues. Germline loops: CDR1 SEHNR, CDR2 FQNEAQ (reference sequence). In nucleotides, the CDR3 is TGTGCCAGCAGCTTAGGCACACCTGAAGCTTTCTTT. Protein product: CASSLGTPEAFF.

The V and J genes are TRBV6-1 and TRBJ2-5; perhaps TRBD2 as D (5 bases). V was trimmed by 5 bases and J by 5 bases, leaving 15 bases between them. The CDR3 is 14 residues long. CDR1 and CDR2 (germline): MNHNS, SASEGT. This CDR3 reads CASSLSGMMETQYF. The CDR3 coding sequence is TGTGCCAGCAGTCTATCGGGGATGATGGAGACCCAGTACTTC.

The chain employs TRBV20-1 and TRBJ2-5, with TRBD1 identical over 7 bases. Germline V gives CDR1 DFQATT, CDR2 SNEGSKA (reference sequence). This CDR3 is 12 amino acids long. Germline trimming cut 3 bases from V and 11 bases from J; bases unmatched to any gene: 9. The CDR3 here is CSARRQGWEQYF. The CDR3 nucleotides are TGCAGTGCTAGGCGACAGGGCTGGGAGCAGTACTTC.

This clonotype was counted a few times. J is TRBJ2-7 and V is TRBV15; no firm D call. The V and J ends lost 0 bases and 2 bases respectively, with 5 bases between them. This CDR3 contains 13 residues. Germline V gene lookup returns CDR1 LNHNV and CDR2 YYDKDF (reference sequence). The CDR3 loop is CATSRDGAYEQYF. The CDR3 DNA reads TGTGCCACCAGCAGAGATGGGGCCTACGAGCAGTACTTC.

This clonotype was seen many times. This sequence joins TRBV28 and TRBJ2-7, with 14 bases aligning to TRBD2. The V and J ends lost 4 bases and 6 bases, in that order; junction bases with no gene match: 5. This CDR3 contains 15 residues. Germline V gene lookup returns CDR1 MDHEN and CDR2 SYDVKM. Written as DNA, the CDR3 is TGTGCCAGCAGTTCGGGACTAGCGGGAGTTGGCGAGCAGTACTTC. It yields the protein CASSSGLAGVGEQYF.

V is TRBV2 and J is TRBJ1-6; D is possibly TRBD1 (6 bases). Trimming cost V 6 bases and J 10 bases, with 19 bases left between them. Germline assignment: CDR1 SNHLY and CDR2 FYNNEI. CDR3 length: 15 residues. CDR3 protein: CASSEDSRGKSPLHF. In DNA form, the CDR3 reads TGTGCCAGCAGCGAGGATAGCAGGGGAAAATCACCCCTCCACTTT.

This clonotype appeared many times. The rearrangement joins TRBV20-1 to TRBJ2-2; D gene ambiguous. The CDR3 consists of 16 residues. Germline V gives CDR1 DFQATT, CDR2 SNEGSKA (reference sequence). The ends were cut back, 1 base at V and 0 bases at J, with 12 bases in the middle. The CDR3 bases are TGCAGTGCTAGAGCCGGCGCGTACGCGAACACCGGGGAGCTGTTTTTT. This sequence encodes CSARAGAYANTGELFF.

This clonotype occurred once. V gene TRBV19 combines with J gene TRBJ1-5, with D perhaps matching TRBD1 (6 bases). The CDR3 extends over 12 amino acids. Germline V gene lookup returns CDR1 LNHDA and CDR2 SQIVND (reference sequence). DNA for the CDR3: TGTGCTCAGACGGGGGGCGATCAGCCCCAGCATTTT. Translated, it gives CAQTGGDQPQHF.

The CDR3 DNA reads as TGTGCCAGCGGGACAGCAACTAATGAAAAACTGTTTTTT. Its protein is CASGTATNEKLFF. The chain links TRBV2 to TRBJ1-4, with 7 bases aligning to TRBD1. V lost 8 bases and J lost 0; bases outside the gene matches: 0. Germline assignment: CDR1 SNHLY and CDR2 FYNNEI. The CDR3 consists of 13 residues.

This chain links TRBV10-3 with TRBJ1-6; D perhaps matches TRBD1 (5 bases). The germline gives CDR1 ENHRY, CDR2 SYGVKD. V was trimmed by 5 bases and J by 7 bases, leaving 15 bases between them. This CDR3 has 15 residues. Here the CDR3 DNA reads TGTGCCATCAGTTCGGGGCCATTCTCGAATTCACCCCTCCACTTT. It yields the protein CAISSGPFSNSPLHF.

A remark on this clonotype: This may be a read error: a much more frequent sequence differs by one nucleotide. This chain uses TRBV30 with TRBJ1-2, with unresolved D. The CDR3 is 13 residues long. Trimming removed 8 bases from V and 8 bases from J, with 21 bases in between. From germline, CDR1 is GTSNPN and CDR2 SVGIG (reference sequence). This chain's CDR3 is CAPLRGPIVGYTF. CDR3 sequence (DNA): TGTGCCCCGTTAAGAGGCCCCATTGTAGGCTACACCTTC.

This clonotype showed up many times. The V gene is TRBV20-1, the J gene TRBJ2-7; D uncertain. V was shortened by 6 bases and J by 2 bases, with 29 bases between the two germline ends. CDR3 length: 18 amino acids. The V gene's germline CDR1 is DFQATT and CDR2 SNEGSKA (reference sequence). CDR3 amino acids: CSARPVKLRRIHTYEQYF. DNA for the CDR3: TGCAGTGCCCGCCCTGTCAAATTGAGGCGGATACACACCTACGAGCAGTACTTC.

The chain carries TRBV10-3 and TRBJ1-2; 7 bases map to TRBD1. Germline trimming cut 1 base from V and 12 bases from J; bases unmatched to any gene: 14. This CDR3 is built from 15 residues. Per germline, CDR1 ENHRY and CDR2 SYGVKD. The CDR3 sequence: CAISEFGDSSSGNTF. The CDR3 DNA sequence: TGTGCCATCAGTGAGTTTGGGGACAGCTCCTCTGGAAACACCTTC.

This clonotype appeared once. The rearrangement joins TRBV15 to TRBJ1-6; D is ambiguous. The germline CDR1 and CDR2 sequences are LNHNV and YYDKDF (reference sequence). The V end lost 3 bases, the J end lost 9 bases, and 21 bases lay between the germline ends. The CDR3 spans 17 residues. This CDR3 reads CATSSHDSGVNRSPLHF. In DNA form, the CDR3 reads TGTGCCACCAGCAGCCATGATTCCGGGGTTAATCGTTCACCCCTCCACTTT.

The V and J genes are TRBV19 and TRBJ2-3, with D hard to call. Germline V gene sequence: CDR1 LNHDA, CDR2 SQIVND (reference sequence). The CDR3 has 15 amino acids. The V end was cut by 5 bases, the J end by 6 bases, with 18 bases between. The CDR3 here is CASSQGSGIGDTQYF. DNA of the CDR3: TGTGCCAGTAGTCAAGGCAGTGGGATCGGTGATACGCAGTATTTT.

This clonotype was detected many times. This chain uses TRBV7-6 with TRBJ2-7; no firm D call. Per the germline V gene, CDR1 is SGHVS and CDR2 is FNYEAQ. The CDR3 has 14 residues. With 5 bases removed from V and 2 bases from J, the gap between germline ends came to 13 bases. The CDR3 region is CASSPMGTTYEQYF. The CDR3 nucleotides read TGTGCCAGCAGCCCAATGGGCACAACCTACGAGCAGTACTTC.

This clonotype was seen a handful of times. This chain joins TRBV29-1 and TRBJ2-3, with a tentative D call TRBD2 (5 bases). Germline CDR1 SQVTM, CDR2 ANQGSEA. CDR3 size: 12 residues. Trimming pared 2 bases from V and 8 bases from J, leaving 11 bases between. The CDR3 protein is CSVERELGTQYF. DNA of the CDR3: TGCAGCGTTGAAAGGGAGCTGGGTACGCAGTATTTT.

This clonotype has a count of ten or more. This sequence joins TRBV29-1 and TRBJ2-7; the D gene could be TRBD1 or TRBD2 (5 bases each). The germline V gene encodes CDR1 SQVTM and CDR2 ANQGSEA. The V and J ends lost 4 bases and 1 base respectively, with 11 bases between them. The CDR3 extends over 13 amino acids. The CDR3 DNA follows: TGCAGCGTTGTAGGGACGGTATCCTACGAGCAGTACTTC. It is translated as CSVVGTVSYEQYF.

The CDR3, as DNA: TGCAGTGCTAGGGGGATCGTAGGGAATCAGCCCCAGCATTTT. Translation: CSARGIVGNQPQHF. This chain uses TRBV20-1 with TRBJ1-5; D gene uncertain. Per germline, CDR1 DFQATT and CDR2 SNEGSKA (reference sequence). V was shortened by 3 bases and J by 4 bases, with 13 bases between the two germline ends. CDR3 size: 14 residues.

V gene TRBV20-1 combines with J gene TRBJ2-7; no firm D call. Germline V gene lookup returns CDR1 DFQATT and CDR2 SNEGSKA (reference sequence). The V end lost 2 bases, the J end lost 6 bases, and 20 bases lay between the germline ends. The CDR3 has 15 residues. DNA for the CDR3: TGCAGTGCTAGACCCGACGACCGAGGAGTCCCCGAGCAGTACTTC. It is translated as CSARPDDRGVPEQYF.

V is TRBV19 and J is TRBJ2-1; 11 bases map to TRBD2. Germline V gene data show CDR1 as LNHDA and CDR2 as SQIVND (reference sequence). CDR3 length: 16 residues. The J segment lost 7 bases and the V segment lost 6 bases, leaving 11 bases of the junction unmatched. CDR3 loop: CASRGATLAGGNEQFF. The CDR3 DNA reads TGTGCCAGTAGGGGGGCGACTCTAGCGGGAGGAAATGAGCAGTTCTTC.

This clonotype was seen many times. The rearrangement links TRBV7-2 to TRBJ2-7; no definite D call. Germline V CDR1 and CDR2: SGHTA, FQGNSA. V lost 5 bases and J 7 bases, leaving 15 bases between the germline ends. The CDR3 is 13 residues long. CDR3: CASSAPVDREQYF. For the CDR3, the DNA is TGTGCCAGCAGCGCCCCAGTGGATCGTGAGCAGTACTTC.